This T cell receptor beta chain was identified in a study of T-cell reconstitution after alpha-beta-depleted transplantation in children (dated by TCRdb to the mid-2010s). Describing the broader study: Using TCR repertoire profiling, the study quantitatively followed how T-cell immune reconstitution unfolded in children after TCRalphabeta/CD19-depleted allogeneic hematopoietic cell transplantation.

A note on this clonotype: There is no known antigen for this receptor. No base qualities exist here, and no much larger clone lies one base off it.

V has 3 bases trimmed and J has 2 bases trimmed; junction bases matching no gene number 3. The CDR3 numbers 14 residues from cysteine through phenylalanine. Solely the CDR3 DNA is kept, with 42 bases framed from the first base. For CDR1 and CDR2, the germline V gene lists SGDLS and YYNGEE. The library was produced with PCR. Data came from an Illumina HiSeq 2500. TCR library preparation used molecular barcoding, with unique molecular identifiers applied to normalize quantification of the TCRbeta repertoire. TCRdb itself trimmed the public reads at Q25 with fastp, ran MiXCR and retained productive beta chains. When rows share a CDR3 protein, they turn into one entry using the most common DNA and genes. The table for this sample lists about 460,000 distinct CDR3 sequences; more than 9% of them were counted only once. The ten largest clones take up about 2.1% of the sample. Read against the paper, the sample's treatment or condition label means: allogeneic hematopoietic cell transplantation with graft depleted of TCRalphabeta T cells and CD19 B cells. The transplant recipients were children given TCRalphabeta/CD19-depleted allogeneic hematopoietic cell grafts.

Points the paper makes about the study in general: The apparently early recovery of alphabetaT-cell counts about two months after transplant reportedly depended on only several hundred rapidly expanded clones that came from non-depleted graft cells. The high TCRbeta diversity at day 60 in some patients was ascribed to recipient T cells and intrathymic progenitors that had survived conditioning. Over the following months the frequencies of hyperexpanded clones went down, and after one year T-cell counts and TCRbeta diversity were mostly credited to newly produced T cells.

This TCR was recovered from a child under 10 years old with inherited bone marrow failure, due to receive a stem cell transplant. The source was PBMCs, collected before TCRalphabeta/CD19-depleted stem cell transplant. The V and J genes are TRBV9 and TRBJ2-3, with TRBD2 matching 7 junction bases. CDR3 protein: CASSAGGTTDTQYF. The nucleotides read TGTGCCAGCAGCGCGGGAGGCACCACAGATACGCAGTATTTT. The entire variable domain, with the stretches around the CDR3 drawn from the reference TRBV9 and TRBJ2-3 proteins, is DSGVTQTPKHLITATGQRVTLRCSPRSGDLSVYWYQQSLDQGLQFLIQYYNGEERAKGNILERFSAQQFPDLHSELNLSSLELGDSALYFCASSAGGTTDTQYFGPGTRLTVL.